The sequence of this TCR beta chain was determined in a study of OX40 agonist ivuxolimab in advanced cancers. In the study overall: Ivuxolimab, which targeted the costimulatory receptor OX40 (CD134), was an agonistic, fully human IgG2 monoclonal antibody. Peripheral TCRbeta sequencing aimed to test whether ivuxolimab altered TCR sequence diversity and caused clonal T-cell expansion. The dose-escalation cohort was over 70% male with a mean age of about 60 years, ranging from roughly 23 to 80. Partial responses occurred in three dose-escalation patients: two with cutaneous melanoma and one with hepatocellular carcinoma. The paper reports the monotherapy dose-escalation portion (N of about 54 patients) of the phase I ivuxolimab trial. Patients were allowed to have had prior anti-PD-1, anti-PD-L1 or anti-CTLA-4 therapy, and roughly two fifths of the dose-escalation patients had been treated with checkpoint inhibitors. Intravenous ivuxolimab was administered to patients every 2 weeks at six dose levels: 0.01, 0.1, 0.3, 1.5, 3 and 10 mg/kg. Of the roughly 54 dose-escalation patients, hepatocellular carcinoma was present in roughly 19, melanoma in around 15, renal cell carcinoma in 9 and head and neck cancer in 9.

Results the study describes overall, beyond this receptor: Low levels of normalized T-cell clonal expansion were also seen in some patients who did not respond. Which antigens the clonally expanded peripheral T cells were specific for was not determined. After ivuxolimab, more expanded clones were found on average in CD8+ T cells than in CD4+ T cells. Partial responders in the 0.1-3.0 mg/kg groups had among the lowest normalized peripheral clonal expansion, especially among CD8+ T cells. At doses from 0.1 to 3.0 mg/kg, clonal expansion was seen in both CD4+ and CD8+ blood T cells between baseline and week 6.

Patients with autoimmune disease history or receiving systemic immunosuppression were excluded from the trial. In every dose cohort, peripheral blood was drawn for TCR sequencing at baseline, cycle 4 day 1, and cycle 7 day 1. Samples came from an open-label, multicenter, first-in-human phase I dose-escalation trial of ivuxolimab. Adults with locally advanced or metastatic melanoma, renal cell, hepatocellular, or head and neck squamous cell carcinoma were enrolled in the trial. Before TCR sequencing, CD4+ T cells and CD8+ T cells were sorted from peripheral blood as separate populations. This clone was detected once. Its antigen remains undetermined. Base qualities were left out, and no much larger clone turns up one base away. Taken from cysteine to phenylalanine, the CDR3 has 13 residues. Kept here is only the CDR3 DNA, which spans 39 bases and is read in frame from base 1. At the junction V is shortened by 1 base and J by 8 bases; bases outside the gene matches: 1. CDR1 and CDR2 were assigned from the germline V gene (reference sequence) as MNHNY and SVGAGI.

Genomic DNA was extracted from sorted cells for sequencing of the TCRbeta CDR3 region. The immunoSEQ Assay was used to sequence the TCRbeta CDR3 regions. TCRdb retrieved this table from immuneACCESS and kept in-frame rearrangements only. Not all clones are present; in checked studies, unresolved V genes account for under half, and no reason is known for the remainder. This sample gives tens of thousands of clones in total; about 79% of them show up just once. The ten largest account for 2.6% of the sample. The rearranged segments are TRBV6-6 and TRBJ1-4, with 7 bases in between that match TRBD1. Sequenced here: CD4+ or CD8+ T cells sorted from blood, sampled in a trial of the OX40 agonist ivuxolimab. The TCR originated in an adult with an advanced solid tumor such as melanoma, head and neck, liver or kidney cancer. The CDR3 has the sequence CASSYWTGEKLFF. Here is the DNA: TGTGCCAGCAGTTACTGGACAGGAGAAAAACTGTTTTTT.